These T cell receptor beta chains were read from a single sample in a study of blood T cell repertoires in COVID-19. Measured with immunoSEQ multiplex PCR; TCRdb has only the in-frame clones, and not every one. The table lists 65,000 or so clones, roughly 88% of them singletons, with about a tenth in the top ten. Input material: peripheral blood. The receptor set was obtained from a man in his thirties or forties with COVID-19, enrolled during active disease. Each CDR3 is given with its conserved first and last residue. Each record gives: J gene, clone size, D gene, V gene, CDR3 DNA, CDR3 protein. D genes are given only for firm matches. Size values are once, few and many counts, or a class for expanded clones, and some rows have none.

>TRBJ2-6|few|NA|TRBV28
TGTGCCAGCAGTTTATCTACCGGGGCCAACGTCCTGACTTTC
CASSLSTGANVLTF
>TRBJ1-6|NA|NA|TRBV9
TGTGCCAGCAGCGTAGATGGGCAGCCGAATTCACCCCTCCACTTT
CASSVDGQPNSPLHF
>TRBJ2-1|NA|TRBD2|TRBV11-2
TGTGCCAGCAGCTTGGGGGGGACCCACAATGAGCAGTTCTTC
CASSLGGTHNEQFF
>TRBJ2-1|once|NA|TRBV24-1
TGTGCCACCAACAACGCCTACAATGAGCAGTTCTTC
CATNNAYNEQFF
>TRBJ1-2|NA|TRBD1|TRBV12-3/TRBV12-4
TGTGCCAGAAGGACAGGGGGTGGCTACACCTTC
CARRTGGGYTF
>TRBJ1-1|NA|NA|TRBV7-9
TGTGCCAGCAGCTTAGTTGGGACAAACCTCCCGGCCTTT
CASSLVGTNLPAF
>TRBJ2-7|NA|TRBD1|TRBV15
TGTGCCACCAGCAGAGTCGGACAGGTATTGTCCTACGAGCAGTACTTC
CATSRVGQVLSYEQYF
>TRBJ2-3|NA|NA|TRBV5-1
TGCGCCAGCAGCTTGGTTCAGGACACAGATACGCAGTATTTT
CASSLVQDTDTQYF
>TRBJ2-2|NA|NA|TRBV6-2/TRBV6-3
TGTGCCAGCAGTTACTCGAGTTTAAACACCGGGGAGCTGTTTTTT
CASSYSSLNTGELFF
>TRBJ2-5|NA|NA|TRBV24-1
TGTGCCACCTCCCTCCAAGAGACCCAGTACTTC
CATSLQETQYF
>TRBJ2-5|NA|NA|TRBV9
TGTGCCAGCAGCGTAGAAGGGGGAGAGGAGACCCAGTACTTC
CASSVEGGEETQYF
>TRBJ2-1|NA|NA|TRBV2
TGTGCCAGCAGTGATGTACGGGAGCAGTTCTTC
CASSDVREQFF
>TRBJ2-1|NA|TRBD2|TRBV7-3
TGTGCCACCTCGCAAGCTAGCGGGGGACGCTCCTACAATGAGCAGTTCTTC
CATSQASGGRSYNEQFF